The 23 T cell receptor beta chains in this list originate from one sample, sequenced in a study of shared clonotypes between healthy human individuals. Naivety among CD8 cells was defined by CD45RO negativity and positive CCR7 selection, thereby excluding terminally differentiated effector memory CD45RA+ cells. The repertoire was sequenced with immunoSEQ multiplex PCR; TCRdb's copy has only in-frame clones and lacks some. The sample records around 1,900,000 clones, 80% to 95% being singletons. Sequencing input: naive CD8+ T cells from PBMCs. The receptors shown here come from a man between 18 and 35 years old in good health. Some clones in this sample may be carry-over from other donors' samples.

In nucleotides, the CDR3 is TGTGCCAGCAGCCCAAGACTAGCGGGAGGGGGGTATAATGAGCAGTTCTTC. Translation gives CASSPRLAGGGYNEQFF. The V gene is TRBV7-2, the J gene TRBJ2-1; the match to TRBD2 covers 14 bases. The CDR3 is made up of 17 amino acids. Germline V gene sequence: CDR1 SGHTA, CDR2 FQGNSA. The J segment lost 7 bases and the V segment lost 5 bases, leaving 10 bases of the junction unmatched.

V is TRBV4-1 and J is TRBJ2-7; TRBD2 aligns across 7 bases. Looked up from germline, CDR1 is MGHRA and CDR2 is YSYEKL. The CDR3 totals 16 residues. V trimming: 1 base; J trimming: 2 bases; junction bases outside the gene matches: 8. The CDR3 nucleotides read TGCGCCAGCAGCCAAGTTTCGACTAGCTTGGCCTACGAGCAGTACTTC. It codes for CASSQVSTSLAYEQYF.

This clone was recorded once. The V call is TRBV27, the J call TRBJ2-1; 8 bases align to TRBD2. The CDR3 consists of 16 residues. V dropped 7 bases and J dropped 1; count of bases not matched to a gene: 9. In germline, CDR1 is MNHEY, CDR2 SMNVEV (reference sequence). CDR3: CASISSGGESYNEQFF. The DNA for the CDR3 is TGTGCCAGCATTTCCTCGGGGGGGGAATCCTACAATGAGCAGTTCTTC.

A note on this clone: Distinct nucleotide sequences in the sample also encode this CDR3. The V call is TRBV6-1, the J call TRBJ2-7; unclear D gene. Germline V gives CDR1 MNHNS, CDR2 SASEGT. The V and J ends lost 9 bases and 2 bases respectively, with 8 bases between them. The CDR3 totals 11 residues. The CDR3: CASRETYEQYF. The CDR3 DNA is TGTGCCAGTCGAGAGACCTACGAGCAGTACTTC.

V is TRBV9 and J is TRBJ1-3; 10 bases are a match to TRBD1. Germline loops: CDR1 SGDLS, CDR2 YYNGEE. CDR3 length: 16 amino acids. V was pared by 2 bases and J by 2 bases, with 4 bases of the junction left unmatched. The CDR3 sequence is CASSVGQGRTGNTIYF. DNA for the CDR3: TGTGCCAGCAGCGTGGGACAGGGGAGGACTGGAAACACCATATATTTT.

This chain joins TRBV6-6 and TRBJ2-7; a weak D match, TRBD1 (6 bases). The length of the CDR3 is 11 residues. The ends were cut back, 5 bases at V and 13 bases at J, with 15 bases in the middle. The V gene's germline CDR1 is MNHNY and CDR2 SVGAGI (reference sequence). The CDR3 is CASSELQGLYF. CDR3 bases: TGTGCCAGCAGTGAACTCCAGGGGTTATACTTC.

The chain combines TRBV29-1 with TRBJ1-2; a possible D gene is TRBD1 (5 bases). The CDR3 consists of 15 residues. Germline V gives CDR1 SQVTM, CDR2 ANQGSEA. V lost 4 bases and J 0 bases, leaving 15 bases between the germline ends. The CDR3 nucleotides are TGCAGCGTTGCTCTTGGGGCAGTAGCTAACTATGGCTACACCTTC. Protein product: CSVALGAVANYGYTF.

The chain has TRBV27 and TRBJ1-1; 10 bases are shared with TRBD1. J gave up 5 bases and V 9 bases, and 12 bases lay outside the gene matches. Germline loops: CDR1 MNHEY, CDR2 SMNVEV (reference sequence). The CDR3 spans 15 residues. The CDR3 DNA reads as TGTGCCAGTACGTTGGACAGGGGGGCTGGGACTGAAGCTTTCTTT. Translating it yields CASTLDRGAGTEAFF.

The chain combines TRBV6-4 with TRBJ2-7, with D perhaps matching TRBD1 (5 bases). Trimming stripped 3 bases from V and 6 bases from J, with 15 bases between. The CDR3 length is 14 residues. Germline-derived CDR1 and CDR2 are MRHNA and SNTAGT. Here the CDR3 reads CASSEWSGSGEQYF. The CDR3 DNA sequence: TGTGCCAGCAGTGAATGGTCAGGGTCGGGCGAGCAGTACTTC.

V usage is TRBV9 and J usage is TRBJ1-2; possible D gene TRBD1, 5 bases. The CDR3 spans 14 residues. Germline loops: CDR1 SGDLS, CDR2 YYNGEE. V shed 0 bases and J shed 9 bases, with 15 bases lying between them. This chain's CDR3 is CASSVDRAQGSYTF. CDR3 in DNA: TGTGCCAGCAGCGTAGATCGGGCCCAGGGCAGCTACACCTTC. The entire variable domain, with the rest obtained from reference TRBV9 and TRBJ1-2, is as follows: DSGVTQTPKHLITATGQRVTLRCSPRSGDLSVYWYQQSLDQGLQFLIQYYNGEERAKGNILERFSAQQFPDLHSELNLSSLELGDSALYFCASSVDRAQGSYTFGSGTRLTVV.

This rearrangement joins TRBV19 to TRBJ1-5; D uncertain. The germline CDR1 and CDR2 sequences are LNHDA and SQIVND (reference sequence). The CDR3 has 13 residues. V gave up 3 bases and J gave up 5 bases, with 8 bases separating them. DNA of the CDR3: TGTGCCAGTAGTATGGCCAGTTATCAGCCCCAGCATTTT. This sequence encodes CASSMASYQPQHF.

The rearrangement joins TRBV19 to TRBJ2-7; 7 nucleotides line up with TRBD2. The CDR3 runs 15 residues. V lost 2 bases to trimming and J lost 2 bases; unmatched junction nucleotides: 6. Germline V gives CDR1 LNHDA, CDR2 SQIVND (reference sequence). DNA of the CDR3: TGTGCCAGTAGTATACGGCGGGAGCAGACCTACGAGCAGTACTTC. Protein: CASSIRREQTYEQYF.

CDR3 in amino acids: CASSVSGRYGNTIYF. Written as DNA, the CDR3 is TGTGCCAGCAGCGTTTCAGGCCGCTACGGAAACACCATATATTTT. The chain recombines TRBV5-8 with TRBJ1-3; the D is unclear. V lost 4 bases to trimming and J lost 4 bases, with 15 bases between them. The germline V gene has CDR1 SGHTS and CDR2 YDEGEE. The CDR3 totals 15 residues.

V is TRBV6-1 and J is TRBJ2-2, with TRBD2 identical over 7 bases. The J segment lost 7 bases and the V segment lost 2 bases, leaving 7 bases of the junction unmatched. The CDR3 is made up of 15 amino acids. Germline V lookup: CDR1 MNHNS, CDR2 SASEGT. CDR3 amino acids: CASSEWPGRDGELFF. CDR3 coding DNA: TGTGCCAGCAGTGAATGGCCAGGGAGGGACGGGGAGCTGTTTTTT.

The gene calls are TRBV19 and TRBJ2-7, with TRBD1 matching 12 bases. V lost 11 bases and J lost 3; bases outside the gene matches: 11. This CDR3 has 15 amino acids. Germline CDR1 is LNHDA and CDR2 is SQIVND (reference sequence). The chain's CDR3 is CAASAGTGGFYEQYF. The CDR3 DNA sequence: TGTGCCGCGTCCGCCGGGACAGGGGGCTTCTACGAGCAGTACTTC.

The chain joins TRBV2 to TRBJ1-1; D ambiguous. Deletions cut 1 base from V and 1 base from J, with 7 bases between. CDR3 size: 14 residues. The germline V gene has CDR1 SNHLY and CDR2 FYNNEI. Here the CDR3 DNA reads TGTGCCAGCAGTGAAGGGGGAGCGAACACTGAAGCTTTCTTT. Its translation is CASSEGGANTEAFF.

This clone was seen only once. The chain uses TRBV28 and TRBJ2-7, with D uncertain. CDR3 length: 15 amino acids. V dropped 6 bases and J dropped 0 bases, with 15 bases sitting between them. Looked up from germline, CDR1 is MDHEN and CDR2 is SYDVKM. The CDR3: CASRMLTGFSYEQYF. CDR3 nucleotide sequence: TGTGCCAGCAGGATGCTTACTGGATTCTCCTACGAGCAGTACTTC.

The chain joins TRBV19 to TRBJ2-1, with 10 nucleotides matching TRBD2. CDR3 length: 15 residues. V lost 4 bases to trimming and J lost 7 bases; unmatched junction nucleotides: 7. Germline-derived CDR1 and CDR2 are LNHDA and SQIVND (reference sequence). DNA of the CDR3: TGTGCCAGTAGTACCCTAGCGGGAGTCATGAATGAGCAGTTCTTC. This gives the protein CASSTLAGVMNEQFF.

The V gene is TRBV27, the J gene TRBJ2-3, with no clear D. The V end was cut by 4 bases, the J end by 2 bases, with 16 bases between. CDR3 length: 16 amino acids. The germline V gene encodes CDR1 MNHEY and CDR2 SMNVEV (reference sequence). The CDR3 coding sequence is TGTGCCAGCAGTTACCTACTTGTGGGGTCCACAGATACGCAGTATTTT. Protein: CASSYLLVGSTDTQYF.

This clone appeared a single time. This chain joins TRBV11-2 and TRBJ1-2, with TRBD1 matching 12 bases. The CDR3 spans 18 residues. V gave up 4 bases and J gave up 7 bases; unmatched junction bases: 16. From germline, CDR1 is SGHAT and CDR2 FQNNGV. The CDR3 nucleotides read TGTGCCAGCAGCTCAAGTCCGGGACAGGGGGCGGGGGTTGCTGGCTACACCTTC. Amino acids: CASSSSPGQGAGVAGYTF.

V gene TRBV27 combines with J gene TRBJ1-2; D is uncertain. The V gene's germline CDR1 is MNHEY and CDR2 SMNVEV (reference sequence). With 8 bases removed from V and 7 bases from J, the gap between germline ends came to 11 bases. This CDR3 contains 11 residues. CDR3 loop: CASGLAGGYTF. The CDR3 DNA is TGTGCCAGCGGATTAGCGGGTGGCTACACCTTC.

This chain links TRBV25-1 with TRBJ1-2; 10 nucleotides line up with TRBD1. V lost 6 bases, J lost 0 bases, and 7 bases stayed unmatched. CDR3 size: 16 residues. Germline lookup yields CDR1 MGHDK and CDR2 SYGVNS. The CDR3 DNA reads as TGTGCCAGCAGAGGTATGACAGGGGGCTCTAACTATGGCTACACCTTC. Translated: CASRGMTGGSNYGYTF.

This rearrangement joins TRBV5-4 to TRBJ2-2; D assignment may be TRBD1 or TRBD2 (7 bases each). The CDR3 length is 15 residues. The V end was cut by 3 bases, the J end by 6 bases, with 15 bases between. From germline, CDR1 is SGHNT and CDR2 YYREEE (reference sequence). In DNA, the CDR3 is TGTGCCAGCAGCTCCAGACAGGGAGGGCCCGGGGAGCTGTTTTTT. Its translation is CASSSRQGGPGELFF.